This TCR beta chain was documented in a study of blood T cell repertoires in COVID-19. The overall study: There were acute and convalescent COVID-19 samples, and they came from the United States, Italy and Spain. T cells, B-cell-depleted T cells, or PBMCs supplied cDNA or gDNA.

As processed by the authors: The assay estimated nucleated cells by amplifying reference gene primers. Generated by immunoSEQ multiplex PCR, the TCRdb table keeps only in-frame clones and is missing some. D and trimming come from the DNA, and the V and J calls and clone size come from that table. Here the sample spans around 120,000 clones, around 80% being singletons. Trimming pared 3 bases from V and 1 base from J, leaving 10 bases between. Per germline, CDR1 SGHTA and CDR2 FQGTGA. This CDR3 is 16 amino acids long. This chain uses TRBV7-3 with TRBJ2-6; D remains ambiguous. This TCR was recovered from a man between 65 and 85 years old with acute or convalescent COVID-19. Sequencing was performed on peripheral blood. The CDR3 here is CASSFRFGSGANVLTF. The CDR3 nucleotides read TGTGCCAGCAGCTTTCGTTTCGGTTCTGGGGCCAACGTCCTGACTTTC.